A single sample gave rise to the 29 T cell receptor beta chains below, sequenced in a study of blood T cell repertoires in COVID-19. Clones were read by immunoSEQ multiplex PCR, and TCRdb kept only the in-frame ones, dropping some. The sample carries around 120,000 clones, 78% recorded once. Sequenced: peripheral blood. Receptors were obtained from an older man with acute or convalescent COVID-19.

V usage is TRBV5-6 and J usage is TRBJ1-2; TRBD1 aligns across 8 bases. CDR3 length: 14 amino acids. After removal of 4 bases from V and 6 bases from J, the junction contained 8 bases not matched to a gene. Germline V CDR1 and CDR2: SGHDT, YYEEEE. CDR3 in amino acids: CASSRWTGLNGYTF. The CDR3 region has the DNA TGTGCCAGCAGCCGTTGGACAGGGCTCAATGGCTACACCTTC.

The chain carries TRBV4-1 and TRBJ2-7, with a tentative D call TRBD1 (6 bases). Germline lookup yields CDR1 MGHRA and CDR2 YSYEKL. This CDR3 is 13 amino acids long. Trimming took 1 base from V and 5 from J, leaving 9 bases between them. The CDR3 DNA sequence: TGCGCCAGCAGCCAAGCAGGGGTTCACGAGCAGTACTTC. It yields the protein CASSQAGVHEQYF.

The CDR3 reads CASSRGTGPYNEQFF. In DNA form, the CDR3 reads TGTGCCAGCAGCCGAGGGACAGGGCCGTACAATGAGCAGTTCTTC. The V gene is TRBV7-8, the J gene TRBJ2-1, with 9 positions matching TRBD1. V shed 5 bases and J 4 bases; nucleotides not matched to a gene: 6. Germline V gene sequence: CDR1 SGHVS, CDR2 FQNEAQ. The CDR3 extends over 15 amino acids. The full variable domain, in which reference TRBV7-8 and TRBJ2-1 provide the parts outside the CDR3, is GAGVSQSPRYKVAKRGQDVALRCDPISGHVSLFWYQQALGQGPEFLTYFQNEAQLDKSGLPSDRFFAERPEGSVSTLKIQRTQQEDSAVYLCASSRGTGPYNEQFFGPGTRLTVL.

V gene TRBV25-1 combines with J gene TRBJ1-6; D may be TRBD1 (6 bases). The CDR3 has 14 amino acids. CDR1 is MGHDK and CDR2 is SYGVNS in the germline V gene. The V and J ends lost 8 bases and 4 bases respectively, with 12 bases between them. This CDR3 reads CASLAGTYNSPLHF. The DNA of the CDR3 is TGTGCCAGCCTTGCCGGGACATATAATTCACCCCTCCACTTT.

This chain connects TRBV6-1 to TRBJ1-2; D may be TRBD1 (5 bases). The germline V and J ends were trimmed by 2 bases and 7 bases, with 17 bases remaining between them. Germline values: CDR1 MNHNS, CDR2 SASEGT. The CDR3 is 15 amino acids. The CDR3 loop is CASSEQSGLIPGYTF. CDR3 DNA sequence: TGTGCCAGCAGTGAACAGTCAGGGCTGATACCTGGCTACACCTTC.

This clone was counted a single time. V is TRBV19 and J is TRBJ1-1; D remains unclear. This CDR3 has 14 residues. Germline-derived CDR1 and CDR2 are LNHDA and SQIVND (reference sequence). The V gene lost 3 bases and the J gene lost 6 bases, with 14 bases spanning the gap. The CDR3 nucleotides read TGTGCCAGTAGTATTCCGGCTCCAAGCGCTGAAGCTTTCTTT. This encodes CASSIPAPSAEAFF.

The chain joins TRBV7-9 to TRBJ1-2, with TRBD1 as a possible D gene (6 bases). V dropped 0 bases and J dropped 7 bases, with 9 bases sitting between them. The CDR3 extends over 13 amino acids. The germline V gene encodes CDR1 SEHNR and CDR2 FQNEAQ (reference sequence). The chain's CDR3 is CASSLAQGRGYTF. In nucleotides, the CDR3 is TGTGCCAGCAGCTTAGCACAGGGACGTGGCTACACCTTC.

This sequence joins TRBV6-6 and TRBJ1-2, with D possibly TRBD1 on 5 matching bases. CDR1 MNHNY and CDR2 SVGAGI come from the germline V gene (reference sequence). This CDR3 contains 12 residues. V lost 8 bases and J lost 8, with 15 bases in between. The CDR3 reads CASFSGGGGYTF. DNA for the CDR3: TGTGCCAGCTTCAGTGGGGGAGGGGGCTACACCTTC.

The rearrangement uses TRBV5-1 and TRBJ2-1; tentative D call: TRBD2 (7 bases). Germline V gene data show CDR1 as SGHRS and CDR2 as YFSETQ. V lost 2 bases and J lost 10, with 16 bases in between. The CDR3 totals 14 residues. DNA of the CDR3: TGCGCCAGCAGCTTTAGCCAAGGGGGGGAGGAGCAGTTCTTC. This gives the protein CASSFSQGGEEQFF. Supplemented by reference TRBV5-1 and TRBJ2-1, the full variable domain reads KAGVTQTPRYLIKTRGQQVTLSCSPISGHRSVSWYQQTPGQGLQFLFEYFSETQRNKGNFPGRFSGRQFSNSRSEMNVSTLELGDSALYLCASSFSQGGEEQFFGPGTRLTVL.

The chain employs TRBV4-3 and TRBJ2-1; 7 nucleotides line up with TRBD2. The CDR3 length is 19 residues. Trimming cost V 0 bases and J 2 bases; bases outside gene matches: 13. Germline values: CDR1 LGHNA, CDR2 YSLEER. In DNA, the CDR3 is TGCGCCAGCAGCCAAGATAGGGCGGGCGGGGGTTCTGCCTACAATGAGCAGTTCTTC. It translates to CASSQDRAGGGSAYNEQFF.

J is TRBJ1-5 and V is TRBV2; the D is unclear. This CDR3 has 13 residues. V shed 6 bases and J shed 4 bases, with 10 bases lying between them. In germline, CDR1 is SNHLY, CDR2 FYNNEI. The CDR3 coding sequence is TGTGCCAGCAGGTATGGGAGGAATCAGCCCCAGCATTTT. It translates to CASRYGRNQPQHF.

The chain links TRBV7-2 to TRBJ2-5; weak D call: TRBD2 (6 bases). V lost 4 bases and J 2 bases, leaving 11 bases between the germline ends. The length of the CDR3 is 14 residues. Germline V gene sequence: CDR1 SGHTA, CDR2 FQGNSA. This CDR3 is CASSYRGNQETQYF. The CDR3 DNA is TGTGCCAGCAGCTACCGCGGGAATCAAGAGACCCAGTACTTC.

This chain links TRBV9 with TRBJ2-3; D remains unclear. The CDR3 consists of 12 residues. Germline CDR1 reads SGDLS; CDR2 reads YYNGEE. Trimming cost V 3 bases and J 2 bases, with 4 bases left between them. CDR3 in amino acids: CASSAITDTQYF. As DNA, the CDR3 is TGTGCCAGCAGCGCAATCACAGATACGCAGTATTTT. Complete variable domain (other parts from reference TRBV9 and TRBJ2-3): DSGVTQTPKHLITATGQRVTLRCSPRSGDLSVYWYQQSLDQGLQFLIQYYNGEERAKGNILERFSAQQFPDLHSELNLSSLELGDSALYFCASSAITDTQYFGPGTRLTVL.

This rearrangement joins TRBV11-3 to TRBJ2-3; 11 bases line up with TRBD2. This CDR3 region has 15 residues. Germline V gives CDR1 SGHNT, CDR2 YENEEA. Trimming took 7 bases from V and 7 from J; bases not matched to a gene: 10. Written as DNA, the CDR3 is TGTGCCAGCAACGGGGCTAGCGGGGGGACCAATACGCAGTATTTT. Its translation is CASNGASGGTNTQYF.

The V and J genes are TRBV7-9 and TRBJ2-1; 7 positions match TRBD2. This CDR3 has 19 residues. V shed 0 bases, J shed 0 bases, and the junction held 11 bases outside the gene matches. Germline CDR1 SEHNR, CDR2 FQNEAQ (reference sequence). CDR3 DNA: TGTGCCAGCAGCTTAGCGTTAGATACTAGCGCAAGCTCCTACAATGAGCAGTTCTTC. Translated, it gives CASSLALDTSASSYNEQFF.

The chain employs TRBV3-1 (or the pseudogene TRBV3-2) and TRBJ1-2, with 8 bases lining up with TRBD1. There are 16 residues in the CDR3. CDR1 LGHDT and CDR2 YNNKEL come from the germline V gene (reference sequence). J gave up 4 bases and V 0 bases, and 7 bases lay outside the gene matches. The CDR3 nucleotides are TGTGCCAGCAGCCAAGAGTGGGCAGGGGGCAGCTATGGCTACACCTTC. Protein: CASSQEWAGGSYGYTF.

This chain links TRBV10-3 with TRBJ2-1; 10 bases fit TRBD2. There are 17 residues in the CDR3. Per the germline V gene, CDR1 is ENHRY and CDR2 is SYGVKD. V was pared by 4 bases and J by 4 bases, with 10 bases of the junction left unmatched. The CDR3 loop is CAISGGASGGRYNEQFF. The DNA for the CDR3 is TGTGCCATCAGTGGTGGGGCTAGCGGGGGCCGATACAATGAGCAGTTCTTC.

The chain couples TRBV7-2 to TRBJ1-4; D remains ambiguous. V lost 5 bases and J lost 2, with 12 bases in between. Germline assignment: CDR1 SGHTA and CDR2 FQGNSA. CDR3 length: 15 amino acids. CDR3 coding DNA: TGTGCCAGCAGCCCGGAGGGAGTGACTAATGAAAAACTGTTTTTT. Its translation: CASSPEGVTNEKLFF.

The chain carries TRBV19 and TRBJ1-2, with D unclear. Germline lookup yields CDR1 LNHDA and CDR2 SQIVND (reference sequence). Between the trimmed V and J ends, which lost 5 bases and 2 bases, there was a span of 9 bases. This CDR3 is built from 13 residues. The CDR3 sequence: CASSQQLNYGYTF. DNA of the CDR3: TGTGCCAGTAGTCAACAGCTAAACTATGGCTACACCTTC.

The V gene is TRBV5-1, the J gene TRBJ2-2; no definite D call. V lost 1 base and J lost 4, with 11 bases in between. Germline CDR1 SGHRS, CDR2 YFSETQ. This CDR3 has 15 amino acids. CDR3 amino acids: CASSLLSGSTGELFF. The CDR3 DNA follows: TGCGCCAGCAGCTTGTTGTCAGGTAGCACCGGGGAGCTGTTTTTT.

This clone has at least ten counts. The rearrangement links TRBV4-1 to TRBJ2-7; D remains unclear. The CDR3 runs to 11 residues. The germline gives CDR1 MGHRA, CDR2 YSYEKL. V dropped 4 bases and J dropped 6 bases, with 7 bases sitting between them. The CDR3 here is CASSRGSEQYF. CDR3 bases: TGCGCCAGCAGCCGAGGATCCGAGCAGTACTTC.

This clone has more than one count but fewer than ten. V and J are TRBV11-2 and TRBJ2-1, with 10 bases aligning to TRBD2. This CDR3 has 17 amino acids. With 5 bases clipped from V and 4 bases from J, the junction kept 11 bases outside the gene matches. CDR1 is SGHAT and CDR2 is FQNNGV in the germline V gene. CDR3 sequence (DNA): TGTGCCAGCAGCCAAACTAGCGGGGCGGGAGGGTACAATGAGCAGTTCTTC. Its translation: CASSQTSGAGGYNEQFF.

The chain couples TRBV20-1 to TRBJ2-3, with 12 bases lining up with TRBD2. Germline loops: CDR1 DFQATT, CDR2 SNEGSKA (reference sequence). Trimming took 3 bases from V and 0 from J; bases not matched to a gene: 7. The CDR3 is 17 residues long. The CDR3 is CSASWASGRASTDTQYF. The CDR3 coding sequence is TGCAGTGCTAGTTGGGCTAGCGGGAGGGCTAGCACAGATACGCAGTATTTT.

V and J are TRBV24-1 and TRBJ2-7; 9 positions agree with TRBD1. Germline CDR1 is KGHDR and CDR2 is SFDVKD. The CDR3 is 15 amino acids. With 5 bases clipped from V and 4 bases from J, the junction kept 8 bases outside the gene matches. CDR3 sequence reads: CATSASGTGLYEQYF. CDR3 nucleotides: TGTGCCACCAGTGCCTCCGGGACAGGGTTGTACGAGCAGTACTTC.

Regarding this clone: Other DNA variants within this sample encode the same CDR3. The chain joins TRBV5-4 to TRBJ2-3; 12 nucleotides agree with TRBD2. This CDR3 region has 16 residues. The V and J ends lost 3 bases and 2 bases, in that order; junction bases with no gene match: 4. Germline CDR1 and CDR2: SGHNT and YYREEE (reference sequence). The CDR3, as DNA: TGTGCCAGCAGCTCTGGACTAGCGGGGCTCACAGATACGCAGTATTTT. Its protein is CASSSGLAGLTDTQYF.

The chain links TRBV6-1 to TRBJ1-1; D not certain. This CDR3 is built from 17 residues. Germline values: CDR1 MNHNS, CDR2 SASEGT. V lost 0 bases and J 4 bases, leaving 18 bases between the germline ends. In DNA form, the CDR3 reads TGTGCCAGCAGTGAAGCCAGCGGAAGGGAGTTGGGCACTGAAGCTTTCTTT. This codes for CASSEASGRELGTEAFF.

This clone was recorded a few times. The CDR3 sequence: CASSYRGEEKLFF. In DNA form, the CDR3 reads TGTGCCAGCAGCTACAGGGGCGAGGAAAAACTGTTTTTT. This chain links TRBV11-3 with TRBJ1-4; TRBD1 aligns across 7 bases. With V trimmed by 4 bases and J by 8 bases, 4 bases remained unmatched. The CDR3 has 13 amino acids. Per the germline V gene, CDR1 is SGHNT and CDR2 is YENEEA.

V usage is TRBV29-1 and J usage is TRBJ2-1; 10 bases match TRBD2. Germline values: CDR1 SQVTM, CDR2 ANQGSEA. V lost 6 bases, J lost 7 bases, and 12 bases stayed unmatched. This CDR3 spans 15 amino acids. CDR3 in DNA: TGCAGCGTGAGCCTCTCTAGCGGGGGATTGAATGAGCAGTTCTTC. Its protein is CSVSLSSGGLNEQFF.

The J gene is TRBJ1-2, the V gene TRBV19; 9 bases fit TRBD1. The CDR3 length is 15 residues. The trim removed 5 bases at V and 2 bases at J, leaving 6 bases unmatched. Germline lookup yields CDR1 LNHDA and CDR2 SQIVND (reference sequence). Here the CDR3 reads CASSDTGGVNYGYTF. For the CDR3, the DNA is TGTGCCAGTAGTGATACAGGGGGCGTCAACTATGGCTACACCTTC.